Shown below are 24 T cell receptor beta chains from a single sample sequenced in a study of shared clonotypes between healthy human individuals. Data came from immunoSEQ multiplex PCR; TCRdb stores just in-frame clones and leaves some out. The sample lists about 2 million clones; 85% to 95% were seen once. Material for sequencing was naive CD4+ T cells sorted from blood. The subset: CD45RA+ positively selected. The receptors stem from a man aged 18 to 35 in good health.

The chain couples TRBV7-2 to TRBJ2-5; D perhaps matches TRBD1 (6 bases). The CDR3 extends over 16 amino acids. Germline CDR1 reads SGHTA; CDR2 reads FQGNSA. The V gene lost 5 bases and the J gene lost 4 bases, with 20 bases spanning the gap. The CDR3 DNA sequence: TGTGCCAGCAGCCGAATCATCCCGGGACAAGGAGAGACCCAGTACTTC. Encoded protein: CASSRIIPGQGETQYF.

As concerns this clone: This specimen includes other DNA sequences encoding the same CDR3. J is TRBJ1-5 and V is TRBV5-1; 10 nucleotides line up with TRBD1. Trimming at V came to 2 bases and at J to 4 bases, leaving 3 bases not matched to a gene. In germline, CDR1 is SGHRS, CDR2 YFSETQ. CDR3 length equals 15 residues. CDR3 nucleotide sequence: TGCGCCAGCAGCTTATCGGGACAGGGGAATCAGCCCCAGCATTTT. This encodes CASSLSGQGNQPQHF.

The rearrangement joins TRBV11-2 to TRBJ2-1; D gene ambiguous. The CDR3 runs 16 residues. The germline V and J ends were trimmed by 0 bases and 0 bases, with 9 bases remaining between them. Germline V gives CDR1 SGHAT, CDR2 FQNNGV. In DNA, the CDR3 is TGTGCCAGCAGCTTAGATAGGAGCTTCTCCTACAATGAGCAGTTCTTC. This sequence encodes CASSLDRSFSYNEQFF.

The genes are TRBV18 and TRBJ2-1; TRBD1 is a possible D gene (6 bases). Germline V gene data show CDR1 as KGHSH and CDR2 as LQKENI. The CDR3 has 15 amino acids. V gave up 3 bases and J gave up 5 bases, with 14 bases separating them. As DNA, the CDR3 is TGTGCCAGCTCACCCAAGGGACAAACTAACAATGAGCAGTTCTTC. Translated: CASSPKGQTNNEQFF.

The rearrangement links TRBV6-1 to TRBJ1-5; the D is unclear. V was shortened by 0 bases and J by 7 bases, with 10 bases between the two germline ends. In germline, CDR1 is MNHNS, CDR2 SASEGT. CDR3 length equals 14 residues. The chain's CDR3 is CASSEAGSGQPQHF. The CDR3 DNA reads as TGTGCCAGCAGTGAAGCAGGGTCGGGGCAGCCCCAGCATTTT.

This clone was found once. The V gene is TRBV19, the J gene TRBJ1-5; TRBD1 matches 9 bases. The CDR3 sequence is 13 residues long. The germline gives CDR1 LNHDA, CDR2 SQIVND (reference sequence). The trim removed 8 bases at V and 6 bases at J, leaving 5 bases unmatched. CDR3 sequence (DNA): TGTGCCAGTCAAGGACAGGGGAGTCAGCCCCAGCATTTT. Translated, it gives CASQGQGSQPQHF.

The rearrangement joins TRBV10-3 to TRBJ2-6; D call uncertain. The CDR3 extends over 13 amino acids. V lost 3 bases, J lost 8 bases, and 8 bases lay in between. The germline V gene has CDR1 ENHRY and CDR2 SYGVKD. The chain's CDR3 is CAISEGVTNVLTF. DNA of the CDR3: TGTGCCATCAGTGAAGGAGTAACCAACGTCCTGACTTTC.

The chain uses TRBV5-1 and TRBJ2-2; TRBD1 might be the D (6 bases). Deletions cut 4 bases from V and 3 bases from J, with 16 bases between. This CDR3 spans 16 amino acids. CDR1 and CDR2 (germline): SGHRS, YFSETQ. CDR3 sequence: CASSVTGTPYTGELFF. The CDR3 nucleotides read TGCGCCAGCAGCGTTACCGGGACACCCTACACCGGGGAGCTGTTTTTT.

This chain links TRBV5-1 with TRBJ2-1, with 9 nucleotides matching TRBD1. Germline V CDR1 and CDR2: SGHRS, YFSETQ. This CDR3 is 12 amino acids long. Trimming removed 4 bases from V and 9 bases from J; junction bases left unmatched: 2. CDR3 residues: CASSQQGAEQFF. The CDR3 nucleotides are TGCGCCAGCAGCCAACAGGGGGCTGAGCAGTTCTTC.

The rearrangement uses TRBV6-6 and TRBJ2-5; 13 nucleotides agree with TRBD2. This CDR3 has 15 amino acids. Germline assignment: CDR1 MNHNY and CDR2 SVGAGI (reference sequence). V shed 4 bases and J 5 bases; nucleotides not matched to a gene: 4. CDR3 loop: CASSLTSGRGETQYF. CDR3 nucleotide sequence: TGTGCCAGCAGTTTAACTAGCGGGAGGGGGGAGACCCAGTACTTC.

The chain links TRBV11-1 to TRBJ1-5; a weak D match, TRBD1 (6 bases). Trimming left V 1 base short and J 7 bases short, with 20 bases between. The length of the CDR3 is 17 residues. The germline CDR1 and CDR2 sequences are SGHAT and FQDESV (reference sequence). CDR3 amino acids: CASSLVPFTGTGQPQHF. CDR3 DNA: TGTGCCAGCAGCTTAGTCCCCTTTACAGGGACGGGACAGCCCCAGCATTTT. The whole variable domain, filled in from reference TRBV11-1 and TRBJ1-5, reads EAEVAQSPRYKITEKSQAVAFWCDPISGHATLYWYRQILGQGPELLVQFQDESVVDDSQLPKDRFSAERLKGVDSTLKIQPAELGDSAMYLCASSLVPFTGTGQPQHFGDGTRLSIL.

The chain combines TRBV11-2 with TRBJ2-1; D not certain. V lost 4 bases, J lost 2 bases, and 15 bases lay in between. Germline CDR1 SGHAT, CDR2 FQNNGV. The CDR3 has 16 amino acids. The CDR3 DNA sequence: TGTGCCAGCAGCTCTCCCCGAGTCGGAACCTACAATGAGCAGTTCTTC. It codes for CASSSPRVGTYNEQFF. Based on the CDR3 plus reference TRBV11-2 and TRBJ2-1, the full variable domain is EAGVAQSPRYKIIEKRQSVAFWCNPISGHATLYWYQQILGQGPKLLIQFQNNGVVDDSQLPKDRFSAERLKGVDSTLKIQPAKLEDSAVYLCASSSPRVGTYNEQFFGPGTRLTVL.

With regard to this clone: This specimen includes other DNA sequences encoding the same CDR3. The chain uses TRBV5-1 and TRBJ2-2; perhaps TRBD1 as D (5 bases). Trimming left V 2 bases short and J 2 bases short, with 10 bases between. The CDR3 is 15 amino acids. Germline V gene sequence: CDR1 SGHRS, CDR2 YFSETQ. The CDR3 loop is CASSLSTGNTGELFF. CDR3 nucleotides: TGCGCCAGCAGCTTAAGTACAGGAAACACCGGGGAGCTGTTTTTT.

V usage is TRBV7-2 and J usage is TRBJ2-5; the D call may be TRBD1 or TRBD2 (5 bases each). CDR3 length equals 14 residues. Trimming removed 8 bases from V and 4 bases from J, with 17 bases in between. The germline V gene encodes CDR1 SGHTA and CDR2 FQGNSA. CDR3 loop: CASRGFGTPETQYF. The CDR3 region has the DNA TGTGCCAGCCGGGGCTTTGGAACCCCAGAGACCCAGTACTTC. The variable domain in full, with the rest retrieved from reference TRBV7-2 and TRBJ2-5, is GAGVSQSPSNKVTEKGKDVELRCDPISGHTALYWYRQSLGQGLEFLIYFQGNSAPDKSGLPSDRFSAERTGGSVSTLTIQRTQQEDSAVYLCASRGFGTPETQYFGPGTRLLVL.

The genes are TRBV7-2 and TRBJ2-4, with TRBD1 identical over 7 bases. CDR1 SGHTA and CDR2 FQGNSA come from the germline V gene. The CDR3 length is 17 residues. The V and J ends lost 1 base and 0 bases, in that order; junction bases with no gene match: 6. As DNA, the CDR3 is TGTGCCAGCAGCTTAGGAGGGACAGCGATAGCCAAAAACATTCAGTACTTC. This codes for CASSLGGTAIAKNIQYF.

The chain carries TRBV5-1 and TRBJ2-7; 8 bases align to TRBD1. The V segment lost 0 bases and the J segment 4 bases; nucleotides outside the gene matches: 6. There are 15 residues in the CDR3. From germline, CDR1 is SGHRS and CDR2 YFSETQ. The CDR3 coding sequence is TGCGCCAGCAGCTTGGAGGACAGGGTTTTTTACGAGCAGTACTTC. Translated, it gives CASSLEDRVFYEQYF.

The chain is built from TRBV4-3 and TRBJ1-1, with TRBD1 matching 7 bases. This CDR3 is built from 15 residues. V was pared by 1 base and J by 3 bases, with 5 bases of the junction left unmatched. Germline loops: CDR1 LGHNA, CDR2 YSLEER. The CDR3: CASSQGAGGDTEAFF. The CDR3 DNA is TGCGCCAGCAGCCAAGGAGCAGGGGGGGACACTGAAGCTTTCTTT.

This clone was seen many times. The chain carries TRBV27 and TRBJ2-7; 8 nucleotides agree with TRBD1. This CDR3 has 16 residues. Germline trimming cut 2 bases from V and 6 bases from J; bases unmatched to any gene: 12. Germline V lookup: CDR1 MNHEY, CDR2 SMNVEV (reference sequence). The CDR3: CASSLVGVRGLGEQYF. DNA of the CDR3: TGTGCCAGCAGTTTAGTCGGCGTCAGGGGGCTTGGCGAGCAGTACTTC.

About this clone: This sample includes further DNA sequences coding for the same CDR3. This chain joins TRBV7-2 and TRBJ2-7; D is possibly TRBD2 (7 bases). The CDR3 contains 15 residues. CDR1 SGHTA and CDR2 FQGNSA come from the germline V gene. With 1 base removed from V and 2 bases from J, the gap between germline ends came to 12 bases. CDR3 protein: CASSLGRGRTYEQYF. The CDR3 region has the DNA TGTGCCAGCAGCTTAGGGCGGGGGCGCACCTACGAGCAGTACTTC.

This chain links TRBV27 with TRBJ2-1, with 11 bases that match TRBD2. Germline V gives CDR1 MNHEY, CDR2 SMNVEV (reference sequence). V lost 7 bases to trimming and J lost 2 bases; unmatched junction nucleotides: 4. The CDR3 length is 15 residues. The chain's CDR3 is CASKLAGGTYNEQFF. In nucleotides, the CDR3 is TGTGCCAGCAAATTAGCGGGAGGGACCTACAATGAGCAGTTCTTC.

This chain connects TRBV18 to TRBJ2-3; 7 nucleotides match TRBD1. Trimming at V came to 3 bases and at J to 4 bases, leaving 4 bases not matched to a gene. Germline V lookup: CDR1 KGHSH, CDR2 LQKENI. CDR3 length: 14 amino acids. CDR3 DNA: TGTGCCAGCTCACCGAACAGGGGCGCAGATACGCAGTATTTT. This encodes CASSPNRGADTQYF. Full variable domain (missing parts from reference TRBV18 and TRBJ2-3): NAGVMQNPRHLVRRRGQEARLRCSPMKGHSHVYWYRQLPEEGLKFMVYLQKENIIDESGMPKERFSAEFPKEGPSILRIQQVVRGDSAAYFCASSPNRGADTQYFGPGTRLTVL.

This clone was counted a single time. CDR3 DNA sequence: TGTGCCAGCAGCCGTAGCGGGAGCGTGACGAATGAGCAGTTCTTC. It codes for CASSRSGSVTNEQFF. This chain connects TRBV5-4 to TRBJ2-1; 9 bases match TRBD2. Germline trimming cut 4 bases from V and 7 bases from J; bases unmatched to any gene: 9. Germline V gene lookup returns CDR1 SGHNT and CDR2 YYREEE (reference sequence). The CDR3 runs 15 residues.

The V gene is TRBV7-2, the J gene TRBJ2-3; 10 bases agree with TRBD2. The CDR3 is 16 residues long. V lost 5 bases and J lost 3; bases outside the gene matches: 8. Germline V gives CDR1 SGHTA, CDR2 FQGNSA. CDR3 amino acids: CASSLLAGGITDTQYF. The CDR3 DNA reads as TGTGCCAGCAGCCTATTAGCGGGGGGAATTACAGATACGCAGTATTTT.

V and J are TRBV29-1 and TRBJ2-7, with 10 positions matching TRBD2. This CDR3 has 15 residues. Unmatched junction bases numbered 11, after V lost 7 bases and J lost 2 bases. Germline CDR1 is SQVTM and CDR2 is ANQGSEA. CDR3 sequence (DNA): TGCAGCGCTATCCAAGCGGGAGGGTCTCCCTACGAGCAGTACTTC. This codes for CSAIQAGGSPYEQYF.